This paragraph covers one T cell receptor beta chain sequence. This CDR3 spans 15 amino acids. Germline lookup yields CDR1 LNHDA and CDR2 SQIVND (reference sequence). Trimming stripped 3 bases from V and 3 bases from J, with 14 bases between. The data were taken from a study of shared clonotypes between healthy human individuals. Study in general: Donors were a couple of women and a few men aged 18 to 49. Each donor's CD8 memory used one plate, CD8 naive two, each CD4 subset three.

Naive CD8 cells, CD45RO-negative and positively selected for CCR7, excluded terminally differentiated effector memory CD45RA+ cells. Per sorted-subset replicate PCR, input was roughly 220 ng DNA, representing 30,000 or so T cell genomes. The table came from immunoSEQ multiplex PCR; TCRdb's copy has only in-frame clones and leaves some out. The sample has about 2.1 million clones; roughly 93% are singletons. The sequenced material came from naive CD8+ T cells from PBMCs. This TCR derives from a man aged 18 to 30 in good health. Some clones in this sample may be carry-over from other donors' samples. The V gene is TRBV19, the J gene TRBJ1-2; D not resolved. This CDR3 is CASSIATRTDYGYTF. CDR3 DNA: TGTGCCAGTAGTATTGCCACCCGGACTGACTATGGCTACACCTTC.